This is a list of T cell receptor beta chains from one sample in a study of T cell changes during pregnancy in multiple sclerosis. The repertoire was sequenced with immunoSEQ multiplex PCR; TCRdb's copy has only in-frame clones and lacks some. In the table there are about 80,000 clones, about 88% of which are singletons. This specimen consisted of peripheral blood, obtained before pregnancy. Every receptor here comes from a female donor with multiple sclerosis, enrolled in a pregnancy study. Each CDR3 is given with its conserved first and last residue. D genes are given only for firm matches. The size entry is marked missing in some rows and otherwise reads once, few, many or a size class.

clone size: NA
V gene: TRBV30
J gene: TRBJ2-1
D gene: NA
CDR3 DNA: TGTGCCTGGAGTGCTAGGGGCTACAATGAGCAGTTCTTC
CDR3 protein: CAWSARGYNEQFF

clone size: NA
V gene: TRBV6-5
J gene: TRBJ1-6
D gene: TRBD1
CDR3 DNA: TGTGCCAGCAGTTCCAACCAGGGGGATGAAACACCCCTCCACTTT
CDR3 protein: CASSSNQGDETPLHF

clone size: NA
V gene: TRBV13
J gene: TRBJ1-6
D gene: NA
CDR3 DNA: TGTGCCAGCTCGCCGCGAAGTTCTAATTCACCCCTCCACTTT
CDR3 protein: CASSPRSSNSPLHF

clone size: NA
V gene: TRBV7-8
J gene: TRBJ2-5
D gene: NA
CDR3 DNA: TGTGCCAGCAGCTTAGCGTGGGCAGGGGGGCAAGAGACCCAGTACTTC
CDR3 protein: CASSLAWAGGQETQYF

clone size: NA
V gene: TRBV6-5
J gene: TRBJ2-7
D gene: TRBD1
CDR3 DNA: TGTGCCAGCAGGCAGGACAGGTTCTACGAGCAGTACTTC
CDR3 protein: CASRQDRFYEQYF

clone size: NA
V gene: TRBV7-2
J gene: TRBJ2-2
D gene: TRBD2
CDR3 DNA: TGTGCCAGCAGCTCCCTAGCGGGTTACACCGGGGAGCTGTTTTTT
CDR3 protein: CASSSLAGYTGELFF

clone size: NA
V gene: TRBV19
J gene: TRBJ2-2
D gene: NA
CDR3 DNA: TGTGCCAGTAGTCCCGGACAAGACACCGGGGAGCTGTTTTTT
CDR3 protein: CASSPGQDTGELFF

clone size: NA
V gene: TRBV18
J gene: TRBJ1-3
D gene: NA
CDR3 DNA: TGTGCCAGCTCACCAGGCCCTGGAAACACCATATATTTT
CDR3 protein: CASSPGPGNTIYF

clone size: once
V gene: TRBV7-9
J gene: TRBJ2-5
D gene: TRBD1
CDR3 DNA: TGTGCCAGCAGCCACAGGGGGCAGAGAGAGACCCAGTACTTC
CDR3 protein: CASSHRGQRETQYF

clone size: NA
V gene: TRBV19
J gene: TRBJ2-3
D gene: TRBD2
CDR3 DNA: TGTGCCAGTACCCTAGTAGCGGGGGCCCTTGGCACAGATACGCAGTATTTT
CDR3 protein: CASTLVAGALGTDTQYF

clone size: NA
V gene: TRBV7-2
J gene: TRBJ2-7
D gene: NA
CDR3 DNA: TGTGCCAGCAGCTCTACCTTTACCACCTACGAGCAGTACTTC
CDR3 protein: CASSSTFTTYEQYF

clone size: NA
V gene: TRBV2
J gene: TRBJ2-5
D gene: NA
CDR3 DNA: TGTGCCAGCAGTGATACGGGACAAGAGACCCAGTACTTC
CDR3 protein: CASSDTGQETQYF

clone size: NA
V gene: TRBV4-1
J gene: TRBJ2-1
D gene: NA
CDR3 DNA: TGCGCCAGCAGCCACCCCCGGCGGAATGAGCAGTTCTTC
CDR3 protein: CASSHPRRNEQFF

clone size: NA
V gene: TRBV7-9
J gene: TRBJ1-2
D gene: NA
CDR3 DNA: TGTGCCAGCAGCTTGTTGTTAGGGGGCTATGGCTACACCTTC
CDR3 protein: CASSLLLGGYGYTF

clone size: once
V gene: TRBV7-9
J gene: TRBJ2-2
D gene: TRBD2
CDR3 DNA: TGTGCCAGCAGCCCCCGACTAGCGGGGGAGGGCGGGGAGCTGTTTTTT
CDR3 protein: CASSPRLAGEGGELFF

clone size: NA
V gene: TRBV4-2
J gene: TRBJ2-1
D gene: TRBD2
CDR3 DNA: TGTGCCAGCAGCCAAGAAGGGGGGATGGGCCTAGCGGGGAATGAGCAGTTCTTC
CDR3 protein: CASSQEGGMGLAGNEQFF

clone size: once
V gene: TRBV29-1
J gene: TRBJ2-3
D gene: TRBD2
CDR3 DNA: TGCAGCGCCTCAAGGACTAGCGGGGGAGCAGATACGCAGTATTTT
CDR3 protein: CSASRTSGGADTQYF

clone size: once
V gene: TRBV6-1
J gene: TRBJ1-1
D gene: TRBD1
CDR3 DNA: TGTGCCAGCAAACCAGGGGGTATTAGCACTGAAGCTTTCTTT
CDR3 protein: CASKPGGISTEAFF

clone size: NA
V gene: TRBV15
J gene: TRBJ2-1
D gene: TRBD2
CDR3 DNA: TGTGCCACCAGCAGAGATGGAGCTAGCGGGGGGTACAATGAGCAGTTCTTC
CDR3 protein: CATSRDGASGGYNEQFF

clone size: NA
V gene: TRBV9
J gene: TRBJ2-1
D gene: NA
CDR3 DNA: TGTGCCAGCAGCGTAGACCCCGGGGGCTCCTACAATGAGCAGTTCTTC
CDR3 protein: CASSVDPGGSYNEQFF

clone size: NA
V gene: TRBV16
J gene: TRBJ1-6
D gene: TRBD1
CDR3 DNA: TGTGCCAGCAGCACGTACAGGGGACATTCACCCCTCCACTTT
CDR3 protein: CASSTYRGHSPLHF